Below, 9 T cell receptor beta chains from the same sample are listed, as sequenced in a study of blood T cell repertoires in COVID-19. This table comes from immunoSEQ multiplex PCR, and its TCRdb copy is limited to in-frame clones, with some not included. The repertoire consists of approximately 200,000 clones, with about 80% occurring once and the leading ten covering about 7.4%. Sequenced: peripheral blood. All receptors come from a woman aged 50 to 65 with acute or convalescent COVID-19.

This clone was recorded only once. Here the CDR3 DNA reads TGTGCCAGCAGCTTGCGGACTAGCGGGGTCTACAATGAGCAGTTCTTC. Translation gives CASSLRTSGVYNEQFF. The chain joins TRBV5-4 to TRBJ2-1, with 12 bases that match TRBD2. CDR3 length: 16 amino acids. CDR1 and CDR2 from the germline V gene are SGHNT and YYREEE (reference sequence). J lost 3 bases, V lost 1 base, and 2 bases had no gene match.

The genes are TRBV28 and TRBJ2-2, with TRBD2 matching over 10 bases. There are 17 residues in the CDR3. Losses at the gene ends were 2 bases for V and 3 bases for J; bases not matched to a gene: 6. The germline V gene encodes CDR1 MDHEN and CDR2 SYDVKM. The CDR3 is CASSLLELAGHTGELFF. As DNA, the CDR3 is TGTGCCAGCAGTTTACTGGAACTAGCGGGACACACCGGGGAGCTGTTTTTT.

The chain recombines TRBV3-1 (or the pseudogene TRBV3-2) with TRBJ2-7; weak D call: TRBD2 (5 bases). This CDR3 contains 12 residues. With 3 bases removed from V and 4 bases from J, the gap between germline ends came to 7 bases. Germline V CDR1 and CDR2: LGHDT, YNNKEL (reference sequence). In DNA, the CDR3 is TGTGCCAGCAGCCAGGGCGGGTACGAGCAGTACTTC. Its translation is CASSQGGYEQYF.

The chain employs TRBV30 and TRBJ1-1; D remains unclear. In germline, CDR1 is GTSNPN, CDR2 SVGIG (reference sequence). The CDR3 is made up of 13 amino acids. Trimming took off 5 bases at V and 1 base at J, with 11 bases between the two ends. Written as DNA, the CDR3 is TGTGCCTGGGACCCTACGGGGAACACTGAAGCTTTCTTT. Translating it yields CAWDPTGNTEAFF.

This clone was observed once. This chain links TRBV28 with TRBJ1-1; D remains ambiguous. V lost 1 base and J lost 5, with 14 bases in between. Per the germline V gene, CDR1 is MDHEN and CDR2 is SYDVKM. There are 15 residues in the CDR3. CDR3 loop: CASSLLAKRGTEAFF. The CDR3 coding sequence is TGTGCCAGCAGTTTATTAGCGAAACGGGGAACTGAAGCTTTCTTT.

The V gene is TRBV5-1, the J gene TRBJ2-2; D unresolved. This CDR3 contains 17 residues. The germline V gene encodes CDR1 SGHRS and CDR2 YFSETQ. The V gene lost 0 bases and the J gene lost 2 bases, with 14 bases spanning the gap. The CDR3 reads CASSLGQRSSNTGELFF. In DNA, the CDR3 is TGCGCCAGCAGCTTGGGGCAACGTTCGTCTAACACCGGGGAGCTGTTTTTT.

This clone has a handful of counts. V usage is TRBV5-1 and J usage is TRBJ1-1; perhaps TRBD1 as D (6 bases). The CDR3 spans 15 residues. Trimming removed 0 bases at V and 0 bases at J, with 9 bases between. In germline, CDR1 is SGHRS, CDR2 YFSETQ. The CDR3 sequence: CASSLDGQLNTEAFF. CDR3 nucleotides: TGCGCCAGCAGCTTGGACGGACAGCTGAACACTGAAGCTTTCTTT.

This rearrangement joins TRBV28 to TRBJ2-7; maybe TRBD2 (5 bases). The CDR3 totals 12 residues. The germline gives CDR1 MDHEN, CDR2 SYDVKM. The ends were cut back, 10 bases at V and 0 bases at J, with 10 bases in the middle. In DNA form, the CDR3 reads TGTGCCACCGTTGACTACTCCTACGAGCAGTACTTC. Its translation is CATVDYSYEQYF.

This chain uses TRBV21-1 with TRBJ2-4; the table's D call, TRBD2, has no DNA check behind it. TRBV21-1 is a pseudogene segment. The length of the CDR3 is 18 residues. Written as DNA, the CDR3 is TGTGCCAGCAGCAAAGCCCCGTCTAGGAAACTAGCCAAAAACATTCAGTACTTC. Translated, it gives CASSKAPSRKLAKNIQYF.